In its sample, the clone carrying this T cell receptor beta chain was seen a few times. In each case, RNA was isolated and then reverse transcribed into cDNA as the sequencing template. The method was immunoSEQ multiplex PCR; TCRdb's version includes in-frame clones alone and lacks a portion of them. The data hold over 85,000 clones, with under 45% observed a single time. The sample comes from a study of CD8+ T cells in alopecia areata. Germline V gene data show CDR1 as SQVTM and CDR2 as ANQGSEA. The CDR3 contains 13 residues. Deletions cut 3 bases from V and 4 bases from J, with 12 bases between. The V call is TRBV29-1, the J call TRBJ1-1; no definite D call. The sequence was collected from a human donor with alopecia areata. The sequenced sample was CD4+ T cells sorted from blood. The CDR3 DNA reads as TGCAGCGTTGAGGTCAGCGAGGGCACTGAAGCTTTCTTT. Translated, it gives CSVEVSEGTEAFF. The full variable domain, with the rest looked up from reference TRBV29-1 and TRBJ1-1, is SAVISQKPSRDICQRGTSLTIQCQVDSQVTMMFWYRQQPGQSLTLIATANQGSEATYESGFVIDKFPISRPNLTFSTLTVSNMSPEDSSIYLCSVEVSEGTEAFFGQGTRLTVV.